The clone carrying this TCR beta chain has a handful of counts. This sample was taken from a study of blood T cell repertoires in COVID-19. Study in general: Donors in the United States, Italy and Spain gave samples during acute or convalescent COVID-19. Sources were T cells, B-cell-depleted T cells, or PBMCs; the material itself was cDNA or gDNA.

Germline V gene data show CDR1 as MDHEN and CDR2 as SYDVKM. The germline V and J ends were trimmed by 3 bases and 3 bases, with 9 bases remaining between them. The CDR3 loop spans 14 amino acids. In the original processing: Quantification of nucleated cells was approximated via reference gene primer amplification. Profiling relied on immunoSEQ multiplex PCR, and the TCRdb table lists in-frame clones only, not all of them. Clone size and the V and J calls come from that table; the DNA yielded D and trimming. The repertoire holds about 170,000 clones, around 79% seen once, with under 20% in the top ten. Those enrolled, adults aged 18 to 89 years, came from about two dozen US areas.

This chain uses TRBV28 with TRBJ1-5; no reliable D call. The sequenced sample consisted of PBMCs or T cells enriched from blood (not recorded which). This sequence originates from a woman between 65 and 79 years old in a cohort exposed to, infected with or recovered from COVID-19 (not recorded which). CDR3 in amino acids: CASSLMVANQPQHF. The CDR3, as DNA: TGTGCCAGCAGTTTGATGGTGGCCAATCAGCCCCAGCATTTT.